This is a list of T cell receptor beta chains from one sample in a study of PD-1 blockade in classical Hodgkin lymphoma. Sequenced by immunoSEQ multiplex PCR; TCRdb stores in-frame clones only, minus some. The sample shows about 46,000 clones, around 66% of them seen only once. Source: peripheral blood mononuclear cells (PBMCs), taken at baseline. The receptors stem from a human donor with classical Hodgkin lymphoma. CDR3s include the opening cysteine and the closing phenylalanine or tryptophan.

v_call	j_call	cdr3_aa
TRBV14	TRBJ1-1	CASSPGLPGTEAFF
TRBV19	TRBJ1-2	CASARASYGYTF
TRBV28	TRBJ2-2	CATSRGENTGELFF
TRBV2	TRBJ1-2	CASSAQVGYGYTF
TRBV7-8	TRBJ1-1	CASSLGQGNTEAFF
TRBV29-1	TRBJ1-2	CSVDLGSGETNYGYTF
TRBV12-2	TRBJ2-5	CASRGEGLWSVETQYF
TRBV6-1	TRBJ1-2	CVLWGGGYTF
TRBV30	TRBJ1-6	CAWRAGNGSPLHF
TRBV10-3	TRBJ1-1	CAIRTTGNTEAFF
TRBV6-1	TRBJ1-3	CASSAGTGGSGNTIYF
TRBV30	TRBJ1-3	CAWRVGSGNTIYF
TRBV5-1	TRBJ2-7	CASRELAASYEQYF
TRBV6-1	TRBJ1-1	CASSESLMNTEAFF
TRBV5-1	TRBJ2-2	CASYLNLHTGELFF
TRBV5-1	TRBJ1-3	CASSPQGTENTIYF
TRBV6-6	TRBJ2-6	CASSTQTVPGANVLTF
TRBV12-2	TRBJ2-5	CASRLARTSGTQETQYF
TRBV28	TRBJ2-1	CASSYKYNEQFF
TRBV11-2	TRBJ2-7	CASSLTTGGTYEQYF
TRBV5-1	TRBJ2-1	CASSGGLAGGDEQFF
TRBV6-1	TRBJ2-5	CASGTLPQETQYF